Shown below are 18 T cell receptor beta chains from a single sample sequenced in a study of a mutant IDH1 vaccine in newly diagnosed glioma. Time point specified: week 47, end of study. Doses consisted of 300 ug of mutant IDH1 20-mer peptide each, paired with topical imiquimod. TCRdb's copy holds only in-frame clones and misses some; the assay was immunoSEQ multiplex PCR. The sample lists roughly 21,000 clones, roughly 84% seen once, with approximately 2.8% in the top ten. The antigens these receptors bind are not known. The source material was PBMCs, sampled from a glioma patient whose treatment included an IDH1 peptide vaccine. These receptors were obtained from a man between 35 and 55 years old with glioma.

The rearrangement joins TRBV4-2 to TRBJ2-1, with TRBD2 identical over 11 bases. CDR3 length equals 15 residues. The germline gives CDR1 LGHNA, CDR2 YNFKEQ. The ends lost 4 bases at V and 5 bases at J; junction bases unmatched: 4. The CDR3 DNA reads TGTGCCAGCAGCCTCTTAGCGGGAGGGGACAATGAGCAGTTCTTC. Its protein product is CASSLLAGGDNEQFF.

The count of this clone is one. The genes are TRBV5-1 and TRBJ1-1, with no clear D. Germline V gene data show CDR1 as SGHRS and CDR2 as YFSETQ. V gave up 5 bases and J gave up 4 bases, with 12 bases separating them. The CDR3 loop spans 13 amino acids. CDR3 bases: TGCGCCAGCAGGCCCGTTGGTGGCACTGAAGCTTTCTTT. This sequence encodes CASRPVGGTEAFF.

CDR3 protein: CASSVILAGELFF. CDR3 nucleotide sequence: TGTGCCAGCAGCGTAATCCTGGCCGGGGAGCTGTTTTTT. The chain links TRBV9 to TRBJ2-2; D gene uncertain. This CDR3 has 13 amino acids. Germline values: CDR1 SGDLS, CDR2 YYNGEE. With 1 base removed from V and 6 bases from J, the gap between germline ends came to 7 bases.

This chain uses TRBV7-8 with TRBJ2-7, with D possibly TRBD1 on 6 matching bases. The CDR3 length is 14 residues. Deletions cut 5 bases from V and 1 base from J, with 12 bases between. Germline V gene sequence: CDR1 SGHVS, CDR2 FQNEAQ. The CDR3 reads CASSPRDTSYEQYF. CDR3 DNA: TGTGCCAGCAGCCCTAGGGACACTTCCTACGAGCAGTACTTC.

CDR3 in amino acids: CASRELGNQPQHF. The CDR3 DNA follows: TGTGCCAGCAGGGAACTGGGCAATCAGCCCCAGCATTTT. The chain couples TRBV2 to TRBJ1-5; D remains unclear. V was trimmed by 6 bases and J by 2 bases, leaving 8 bases between them. The CDR3 contains 13 residues. Germline loops: CDR1 SNHLY, CDR2 FYNNEI.

V and J are TRBV6-6 and TRBJ2-7; a weak D match, TRBD1 (6 bases). CDR1 and CDR2 (germline): MNHNY, SVGAGI (reference sequence). V gave up 6 bases and J gave up 6 bases, with 12 bases separating them. CDR3 length: 12 amino acids. The CDR3 sequence is CASSKQGSEQYF. DNA for the CDR3: TGTGCCAGCAGCAAGCAGGGGAGCGAGCAGTACTTC.

This chain links TRBV7-2 with TRBJ1-2, with 9 bases that match TRBD1. V was clipped by 5 bases and J by 4 bases; unmatched bases: 11. The CDR3 is 16 amino acids. Germline V gene lookup returns CDR1 SGHTA and CDR2 FQGNSA. CDR3 in amino acids: CASSLKSATGGYGYTF. In DNA form, the CDR3 reads TGTGCCAGCAGCCTAAAGTCCGCGACAGGGGGCTATGGCTACACCTTC.

V gene TRBV19 combines with J gene TRBJ2-2; D is perhaps TRBD1 or TRBD2 (5 bases each). Germline CDR1 LNHDA, CDR2 SQIVND (reference sequence). CDR3 length equals 14 residues. The germline V and J ends were trimmed by 10 bases and 2 bases, with 14 bases remaining between them. The CDR3 sequence: CAISGTGNTGELFF. The CDR3 nucleotides read TGTGCCATTTCCGGGACGGGTAACACCGGGGAGCTGTTTTTT.

The chain combines TRBV7-2 with TRBJ2-3, with D unclear. This CDR3 comprises 13 residues. Germline values: CDR1 SGHTA, CDR2 FQGNSA. The V end lost 5 bases, the J end lost 2 bases, and 8 bases lay between the germline ends. Here the CDR3 DNA reads TGTGCCAGCAGCCTGATCCTCACAGATACGCAGTATTTT. It specifies CASSLILTDTQYF. The entire variable domain, with the rest obtained from reference TRBV7-2 and TRBJ2-3, is as follows: GAGVSQSPSNKVTEKGKDVELRCDPISGHTALYWYRQSLGQGLEFLIYFQGNSAPDKSGLPSDRFSAERTGGSVSTLTIQRTQQEDSAVYLCASSLILTDTQYFGPGTRLTVL.

The chain has TRBV14 and TRBJ2-1; 7 nucleotides line up with TRBD1. This CDR3 has 16 amino acids. Germline assignment: CDR1 SGHDN and CDR2 FVKESK. The junction had 10 bases not matched to a gene; V was cut back by 4 bases and J by 4 bases. This CDR3 is CASSPGARGLYNEQFF. The DNA for the CDR3 is TGTGCCAGCAGCCCAGGGGCCAGGGGGTTGTACAATGAGCAGTTCTTC.

This clone was counted between two and nine times. The V call is TRBV11-3, the J call TRBJ2-5; D not resolved. V was pared by 0 bases and J by 4 bases, with 6 bases between. Per the germline V gene, CDR1 is SGHNT and CDR2 is YENEEA. The CDR3 has 13 amino acids. The CDR3 sequence: CASSLDSGETQYF. For the CDR3, the DNA is TGTGCCAGCAGCTTAGATTCGGGAGAGACCCAGTACTTC.

This chain connects TRBV2 to TRBJ2-3; D possibly uses TRBD1 or TRBD2 (5 bases each). In germline, CDR1 is SNHLY, CDR2 FYNNEI. CDR3 length: 13 amino acids. Trimming pared 5 bases from V and 1 base from J, leaving 7 bases between. The CDR3 is CASSWDGTDTQYF. CDR3 in DNA: TGTGCCAGCAGTTGGGACGGCACAGATACGCAGTATTTT.

V and J are TRBV28 and TRBJ2-7; TRBD1 matches at 9 bases. This CDR3 region has 14 residues. The V segment lost 6 bases and the J segment 3 bases; nucleotides outside the gene matches: 6. CDR1 and CDR2 (germline): MDHEN, SYDVKM. CDR3 bases: TGTGCCAGCAGCTGGGGACAGGGTCTCTACGAGCAGTACTTC. Its protein is CASSWGQGLYEQYF.

DNA for the CDR3: TGTGCCAGCAGCTTGTACGGGTTGGAAGAGACCCAGTACTTC. It encodes CASSLYGLEETQYF. The rearrangement links TRBV5-4 to TRBJ2-5; no clear D. Germline-derived CDR1 and CDR2 are SGHNT and YYREEE (reference sequence). V was cut by 1 base and J by 3 bases, with 10 bases left in between. The CDR3 covers 14 residues.

The chain links TRBV7-2 to TRBJ2-3; 9 nucleotides agree with TRBD1. The CDR3 consists of 16 residues. V shed 5 bases, J shed 2 bases, and the junction held 8 bases outside the gene matches. Looked up from germline, CDR1 is SGHTA and CDR2 is FQGNSA. The CDR3: CASSPGQGPYTDTQYF. The CDR3 region has the DNA TGTGCCAGCAGCCCCGGACAGGGGCCTTACACAGATACGCAGTATTTT.

The CDR3 region has the DNA TGCGCCAGCAGCGTCGGGACAGCGGTCGGGGAGACCCAGTACTTC. As protein: CASSVGTAVGETQYF. The chain uses TRBV5-1 and TRBJ2-5, with TRBD1 identical over 7 bases. There are 15 residues in the CDR3. V lost 4 bases, J lost 5 bases, and 11 bases stayed unmatched. The germline V gene has CDR1 SGHRS and CDR2 YFSETQ.

This chain connects TRBV19 to TRBJ1-2, with D possibly TRBD1 on 5 matching bases. CDR3 size: 13 residues. Germline CDR1 and CDR2: LNHDA and SQIVND (reference sequence). Between the trimmed V and J ends, which lost 5 bases and 0 bases, there was a span of 7 bases. CDR3 loop: CASSGGANYGYTF. Written as DNA, the CDR3 is TGTGCCAGTAGTGGAGGGGCTAACTATGGCTACACCTTC. The full variable domain, its missing parts supplied by reference TRBV19 and TRBJ1-2, is DGGITQSPKYLFRKEGQNVTLSCEQNLNHDAMYWYRQDPGQGLRLIYYSQIVNDFQKGDIAEGYSVSREKKESFPLTVTSAQKNPTAFYLCASSGGANYGYTFGSGTRLTVV.

J is TRBJ2-1 and V is TRBV9; 13 bases line up with TRBD2. V shed 3 bases and J 4 bases; nucleotides not matched to a gene: 13. Germline lookup yields CDR1 SGDLS and CDR2 YYNGEE. The length of the CDR3 is 19 residues. CDR3 sequence (DNA): TGTGCCAGCAGCGCCAAACTAGCGGGAGGGTCTCAATCTTACAATGAGCAGTTCTTC. It codes for CASSAKLAGGSQSYNEQFF.